These 19 T cell receptor beta chains came from one sample sequenced in a study of radiotherapy plus CTLA-4 blockade in lung cancer. Assay used: immunoSEQ multiplex PCR; TCRdb lists only in-frame clones, some missing. The table includes 60,000 to 65,000 clones, around 77% detected once. This specimen consisted of peripheral blood, obtained from a patient treated with radiotherapy plus ipilimumab. The receptor source for this set is a human donor with non-small cell lung cancer who had a complete response to radiotherapy plus ipilimumab.

The gene calls are TRBV19 and TRBJ1-2; possible D gene TRBD1, 5 bases. The V gene's germline CDR1 is LNHDA and CDR2 SQIVND (reference sequence). V lost 3 bases to trimming and J lost 10 bases, with 15 bases between them. CDR3 size: 13 residues. The CDR3 here is CASSISQGRIYTF. The CDR3 DNA is TGTGCCAGTAGTATTTCCCAGGGAAGAATCTACACCTTC.

The chain links TRBV2 to TRBJ2-2; D could derive from TRBD1 or TRBD2 (5 bases each). There are 15 residues in the CDR3. V lost 2 bases and J lost 8, with 15 bases in between. The germline V gene has CDR1 SNHLY and CDR2 FYNNEI. In DNA form, the CDR3 reads TGTGCCAGCAGTGAAAGGGGCAGACTATCGGGGGAGCTGTTTTTT. It is translated as CASSERGRLSGELFF.

In regard to this clone: An end of the junction differs from the germline gene, which may be a read error. The rearrangement uses TRBV4-3 and TRBJ1-6; D may be TRBD1 (6 bases). The CDR3 length is 15 residues. Germline V gene sequence: CDR1 LGHNA, CDR2 YSLEER. CDR3 in DNA: TGCGCCGGCAGCCAACAGGGATTCGGGTACTCACCCCTCCACTTT. It encodes CAGSQQGFGYSPLHF.

V usage is TRBV29-1 and J usage is TRBJ1-4; TRBD1 aligns across 7 bases. The CDR3 is made up of 11 amino acids. The germline V gene has CDR1 SQVTM and CDR2 ANQGSEA. The trim removed 8 bases at V and 6 bases at J, leaving 3 bases unmatched. CDR3 amino acids: CSIGTDEKLFF. The CDR3 bases are TGCAGCATCGGGACAGATGAAAAACTGTTTTTT.

This clone was recorded only once. The chain uses TRBV10-2 and TRBJ2-7; TRBD1 agrees at 9 bases. Germline-derived CDR1 and CDR2 are WSHSY and SAAADI. This CDR3 is 17 amino acids long. V was pared by 2 bases and J by 5 bases, with 13 bases of the junction left unmatched. In nucleotides, the CDR3 is TGCGCCAGCAGTGAGGGGACAGGGCTAGTTCTACGGCACGAGCAGTACTTC. Translating gives CASSEGTGLVLRHEQYF.

The gene calls are TRBV29-1 and TRBJ1-4; 7 bases align to TRBD1. Trimming removed 6 bases from V and 5 bases from J; junction bases left unmatched: 9. The CDR3 is 14 amino acids. Germline assignment: CDR1 SQVTM and CDR2 ANQGSEA. The DNA of the CDR3 is TGCAGCGTATCCTGGGACAGACAAAATGAAAAACTGTTTTTT. Residues: CSVSWDRQNEKLFF.

The rearrangement links TRBV2 to TRBJ2-3; 14 bases are a match to TRBD2. The CDR3 totals 15 residues. V lost 5 bases and J lost 3; bases outside the gene matches: 1. CDR1 and CDR2 (germline): SNHLY, FYNNEI. The chain's CDR3 is CASSRLAGGTDTQYF. The CDR3 region has the DNA TGTGCCAGCAGTCGACTAGCGGGAGGGACAGATACGCAGTATTTT.

As to this clone: Compared with germline, one end of the junction differs, possibly owing to a read error. V gene TRBV5-6 combines with J gene TRBJ1-3; 9 bases are a match to TRBD1. This CDR3 has 11 residues. Per germline, CDR1 SGHDT and CDR2 YYEEEE. The CDR3 loop is CASSLGDREDF. DNA of the CDR3: TGTGCCAGCAGCTTGGGGGACAGGGAGGATTTT.

The gene calls are TRBV30 and TRBJ1-6; D unresolved. The V end lost 1 base, the J end lost 7 bases, and 8 bases lay between the germline ends. Per the germline V gene, CDR1 is GTSNPN and CDR2 is SVGIG (reference sequence). This CDR3 is built from 13 residues. For the CDR3, the DNA is TGTGCCTGGAGTGACGCGGGGAATTCACCCCTCCACTTT. Translation: CAWSDAGNSPLHF.

CDR3 region: CASSGGQRLSSTDTQYF. In DNA, the CDR3 is TGCGCCAGCAGCGGGGGACAGCGATTATCTAGCACAGATACGCAGTATTTT. V and J are TRBV5-1 and TRBJ2-3; 7 bases line up with TRBD1. Losses at the gene ends were 4 bases for V and 0 bases for J; bases not matched to a gene: 11. This CDR3 region has 17 residues. From germline, CDR1 is SGHRS and CDR2 YFSETQ.

The V call is TRBV4-3, the J call TRBJ2-2; 12 bases are a match to TRBD1. The V gene's germline CDR1 is LGHNA and CDR2 YSLEER. V was clipped by 0 bases and J by 4 bases; unmatched bases: 9. This CDR3 is 19 amino acids long. The CDR3: CASSQELRGTGGFTGELFF. The CDR3 DNA follows: TGCGCCAGCAGCCAAGAACTCCGGGGGACAGGGGGCTTCACCGGGGAGCTGTTTTTT.

The gene calls are TRBV7-9 and TRBJ1-5; D is undetermined. CDR1 is SEHNR and CDR2 is FQNEAQ in the germline V gene (reference sequence). V was trimmed by 1 base and J by 6 bases, leaving 4 bases between them. This CDR3 contains 12 residues. CDR3 protein: CASSLDFQPQHF. CDR3 DNA: TGTGCCAGCAGCTTAGACTTTCAGCCCCAGCATTTT.

This chain joins TRBV12-5 and TRBJ1-5; 10 bases map to TRBD1. The V gene's germline CDR1 is LGHNT and CDR2 FRNRAP. The junction had 10 bases not matched to a gene; V was cut back by 5 bases and J by 6 bases. CDR3 length equals 16 residues. The CDR3 protein is CASGRLGQGGSQPQHF. For the CDR3, the DNA is TGTGCTAGTGGTCGACTCGGACAGGGGGGGAGTCAGCCCCAGCATTTT.

The chain couples TRBV6-5 to TRBJ2-5; 9 bases fit TRBD1. The junction had 6 bases not matched to a gene; V was cut back by 3 bases and J by 1 base. The CDR3 extends over 16 amino acids. Germline-derived CDR1 and CDR2 are MNHEY and SVGAGI. CDR3 in amino acids: CASSYAGTGSQETQYF. The DNA of the CDR3 is TGTGCCAGCAGTTATGCCGGGACAGGGTCCCAAGAGACCCAGTACTTC.

CDR3 nucleotides: TGTGCCAGCTCACCCGACCGAATGACAGTCAATCAGCCCCAGCATTTT. Translated: CASSPDRMTVNQPQHF. The V gene is TRBV18, the J gene TRBJ1-5, with D possibly TRBD1 on 5 matching bases. V lost 3 bases, J lost 3 bases, and 15 bases lay in between. The CDR3 spans 16 residues. In germline, CDR1 is KGHSH, CDR2 LQKENI. The whole variable domain, filled in from reference TRBV18 and TRBJ1-5, reads NAGVMQNPRHLVRRRGQEARLRCSPMKGHSHVYWYRQLPEEGLKFMVYLQKENIIDESGMPKERFSAEFPKEGPSILRIQQVVRGDSAAYFCASSPDRMTVNQPQHFGDGTRLSIL.

J is TRBJ1-4 and V is TRBV7-8, with D hard to call. Germline V gene data show CDR1 as SGHVS and CDR2 as FQNEAQ. With 5 bases removed from V and 0 bases from J, the gap between germline ends came to 10 bases. CDR3 length: 15 residues. The CDR3 reads CASSPRRATNEKLFF. CDR3 sequence (DNA): TGTGCCAGCAGCCCCAGACGGGCAACTAATGAAAAACTGTTTTTT.

The CDR3 region has the DNA TGCGCCAGCAGCCGATCGACAGGGTCCGGGGAGCTGTTTTTT. Translating gives CASSRSTGSGELFF. The rearrangement joins TRBV5-1 to TRBJ2-2, with 7 bases aligning to TRBD1. J was trimmed by 6 bases and V by 4 bases; bases with no gene match: 6. The CDR3 totals 14 residues. Germline V CDR1 and CDR2: SGHRS, YFSETQ.

The chain combines TRBV6-5 with TRBJ2-6; D unclear. The CDR3 is 15 residues long. Germline V gene lookup returns CDR1 MNHEY and CDR2 SVGAGI. With 9 bases removed from V and 0 bases from J, the gap between germline ends came to 12 bases. The CDR3 protein is CASSRFGSGANVLTF. Written as DNA, the CDR3 is TGTGCCAGTTCCCGATTCGGCTCTGGGGCCAACGTCCTGACTTTC.

The chain is built from TRBV30 and TRBJ1-3, with D unresolved. The CDR3 runs 14 residues. The germline CDR1 and CDR2 sequences are GTSNPN and SVGIG (reference sequence). The germline V and J ends were trimmed by 0 bases and 2 bases, with 8 bases remaining between them. Here the CDR3 DNA reads TGTGCCTGGAGTGTACTTATGGCTGGAAACACCATATATTTT. This encodes CAWSVLMAGNTIYF.